This T cell receptor beta chain was sequenced in a study of a mutant IDH1 vaccine in newly diagnosed glioma. Study details: Visits designated V12 and V13 were conducted at weeks 35 and 47, respectively. General study findings and limits: Altogether, 85% to 95% of patients exhibited vaccine-induced immune responses.

Profiled with immunoSEQ multiplex PCR; TCRdb holds only in-frame clones, not every one. The table shows more than 50,000 clones, with around 60% occurring only once. Turning to this clone: Its antigen is unknown.

Time point denoted: week 47, end of study. Every vaccination contained 300 ug of the mutant IDH1 20-mer peptide and was paired with topical imiquimod. Here the sequenced sample was peripheral blood mononuclear cells (PBMCs), taken from a glioma patient whose treatment included an IDH1 peptide vaccine. This receptor was identified in a man between 35 and 55 years old with glioma. Some clones in this sample may be carry-over from other donors' samples.

CDR3: CASSKGQGVLTDTQYF. The CDR3 DNA is TGTGCCAGCAGCAAAGGACAGGGGGTACTCACAGATACGCAGTATTTT. This chain joins TRBV14 and TRBJ2-3, with 10 bases that match TRBD1. Germline CDR1 SGHDN, CDR2 FVKESK. The trim removed 5 bases at V and 2 bases at J, leaving 7 bases unmatched. The CDR3 runs 16 residues.